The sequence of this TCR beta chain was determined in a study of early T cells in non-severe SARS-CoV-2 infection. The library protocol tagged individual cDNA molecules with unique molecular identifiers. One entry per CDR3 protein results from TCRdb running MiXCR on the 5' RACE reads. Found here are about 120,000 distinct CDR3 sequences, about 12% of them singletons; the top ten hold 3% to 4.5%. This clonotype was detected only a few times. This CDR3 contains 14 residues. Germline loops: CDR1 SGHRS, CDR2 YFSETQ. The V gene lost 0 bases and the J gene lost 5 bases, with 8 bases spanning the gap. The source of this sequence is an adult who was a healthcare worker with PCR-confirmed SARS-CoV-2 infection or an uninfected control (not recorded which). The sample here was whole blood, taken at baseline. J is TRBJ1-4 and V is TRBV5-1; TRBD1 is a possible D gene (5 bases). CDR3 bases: TGCGCCAGCAGCTTGGGACAGCCGAATGAAAAACTGTTTTTT. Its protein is CASSLGQPNEKLFF.